Below are 5 T cell receptor beta chains sequenced from a single sample in a study of cytomegalovirus exposure and HLA in healthy donors. The primer mix had 60 Vbeta and 13 Jbeta primers. Generated by immunoSEQ multiplex PCR, the TCRdb table keeps only in-frame clones and is missing some. The profile shows some 200,000 clones, over 75% of them singletons. Sequencing was carried out using PBMCs. The receptors here all came from a man between 45 and 60 years old in good health and CMV-seronegative.

J is TRBJ2-2 and V is TRBV30; TRBD2 aligns across 13 bases. V lost 3 bases, J lost 6 bases, and 7 bases stayed unmatched. There are 16 residues in the CDR3. CDR1 and CDR2 (germline): GTSNPN, SVGIG (reference sequence). CDR3 bases: TGTGCCTGGAGGTCGACTAGCGGGGGGTTAGCCGGGGAGCTGTTTTTT. The encoded protein is CAWRSTSGGLAGELFF.

CDR3 DNA sequence: TGTGCCAGCAGTCGGGCCAGGGATAAGAGAGCCCAGTACTTC. Its translation: CASSRARDKRAQYF. V usage is TRBV27 and J usage is TRBJ2-5, with a possible D match to TRBD1 (5 bases). V lost 5 bases and J 9 bases, leaving 19 bases between the germline ends. The CDR3 covers 14 residues. CDR1 and CDR2 (germline): MNHEY, SMNVEV (reference sequence).

V and J are TRBV7-9 and TRBJ2-3; 8 positions match TRBD2. The CDR3 loop spans 14 amino acids. The J segment lost 4 bases and the V segment lost 7 bases, leaving 7 bases of the junction unmatched. Germline CDR1 is SEHNR and CDR2 is FQNEAQ (reference sequence). The CDR3 nucleotides are TGTGCCAGCACCCTAGGTAGCGGGGCAGATACGCAGTATTTT. It specifies CASTLGSGADTQYF.

The chain has TRBV6-5 and TRBJ1-2; TRBD1 agrees at 8 bases. V was clipped by 5 bases and J by 8 bases; unmatched bases: 10. CDR1 is MNHEY, CDR2 SVGAGI, per germline. The CDR3 is 14 amino acids. The CDR3 loop is CASSTLDRVDGYTF. The CDR3 region has the DNA TGTGCCAGCAGTACCCTGGACAGGGTTGACGGCTACACCTTC.

The chain carries TRBV2 and TRBJ2-1; TRBD2 matches 10 bases. The V gene end was trimmed by 7 bases and the J gene end by 4 bases; junction bases not matched to a gene: 4. The CDR3 loop spans 14 amino acids. CDR1 SNHLY and CDR2 FYNNEI come from the germline V gene. For the CDR3, the DNA is TGTGCCAGCACCACGGGACTAGCGTACAATGAGCAGTTCTTC. This codes for CASTTGLAYNEQFF.